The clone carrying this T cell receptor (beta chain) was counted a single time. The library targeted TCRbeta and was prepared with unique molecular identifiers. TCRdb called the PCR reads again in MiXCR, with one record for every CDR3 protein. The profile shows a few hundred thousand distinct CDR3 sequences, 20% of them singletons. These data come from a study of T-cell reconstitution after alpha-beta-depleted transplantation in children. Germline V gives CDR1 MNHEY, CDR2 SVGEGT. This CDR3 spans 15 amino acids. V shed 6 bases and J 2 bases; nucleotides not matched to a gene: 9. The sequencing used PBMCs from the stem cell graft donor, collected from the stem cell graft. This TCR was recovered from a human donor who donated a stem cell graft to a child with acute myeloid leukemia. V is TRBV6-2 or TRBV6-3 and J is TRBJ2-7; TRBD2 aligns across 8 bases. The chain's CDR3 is CASRPDKAGAYEQYF. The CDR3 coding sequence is TGTGCCAGCAGACCGGATAAAGCGGGAGCCTACGAGCAGTACTTC.